The present TCR beta chain was sequenced within a study of T cells in Graves' hyperthyroidism and ophthalmopathy (dated by TCRdb to the late 2010s). With regard to the full study: Peripheral blood was sampled at the time of initial diagnosis, prior to any treatment. Once sampling was done, hyperthyroidism patients were given methimazole at a starting dose of 30 mg daily, whereas ophthalmopathy patients were given high-dose intravenous methylprednisolone. TCR Vbeta CDR3 sequencing of 135 peripheral blood samples (roughly 41 ophthalmopathy, roughly 72 hyperthyroidism and approximately 17 progressor patients) is reported in the paper. Prospective prediction of ophthalmopathy was tested in an independent validation cohort of under 20 hyperthyroidism patients and 17 patients who later progressed to ophthalmopathy. TCR V-J signatures able to tell the groups apart were searched for in a discovery cohort of 100 patients, of whom approximately 40 had Graves' ophthalmopathy and about 55 had stable Graves' hyperthyroidism. The 85 to 100 discovery patients were randomly split 7:3 into training and test sets. In over five Graves' hyperthyroidism patients, the study also compared T-cell repertoires from thyroid tissue with T-cell repertoires from blood. Results and caveats for the whole study, not just this receptor: No statistical method was used to fix the sample size in advance, and group allocation was not hidden from the investigators. In cross-validation, a model built on a 13 V-J signature told ophthalmopathy apart from stable hyperthyroidism with less than 90% sensitivity and about 81% specificity, and in testing the same model reached 80%/75%. In validation, progression to ophthalmopathy was predicted by the model with 70.59% sensitivity and 72.22% specificity, a median of approximately 6.5 months before onset. Most expanded thyroid clonotypes (frequency above 0.001) were also detected in blood, suggesting blood repertoires may reflect thyroid immune responses.

The hyperthyroidism patients were between 18 and 65 years old and newly diagnosed, with a disease duration of less than 2 months. Exclusion was applied to patients with uncontrolled infections, other autoimmune diseases, pregnancy or lactation. Diagnoses were established on the basis of clinical symptoms, serum thyroxine and TRAb, thyroid ultrasound, and orbital computed tomography. For progressor patients, blood was drawn at the first diagnosis of hyperthyroidism, before any ophthalmopathy symptoms had appeared. PBMCs were separated from under 12 ml of fresh peripheral blood using Ficoll-Paque density gradient centrifugation. Progressor patients were defined as those initially diagnosed with Graves' hyperthyroidism in whom ophthalmopathy developed during follow-up. Total RNA was extracted using Trizol reagent, and RNA quality was assessed on an Agilent 2100 Bioanalyzer. The TCR beta CDR3 regions were amplified from the RNA transcripts. A first-round RT-PCR of the TCR CDR3 used the HTBI primer set with the Qiagen OneStep RT-PCR kit. Libraries were constructed in a second round of multiplex PCR, after which size selection and purification were performed. Libraries were sequenced paired-end with 100 bp reads on an Illumina HiSeq2000. Concerning the study's data processing: SOAPnuke was used to process the raw data, throwing out any read that contained adapters or uncalled bases, had a mean Phred below 15, or lacked an exact constant-primer or identifier match. High-quality paired reads were merged with COPE v1.2.5, and unique nucleotide sequences were defined as clonotypes. MiTCR v1.1 was used to align the clonotypes against IMGT TRBV, TRBD and TRBJ reference segments. The analysis included only V-J combinations with a frequency above 0.0001, which together covered roughly 99% of the repertoires. The TCS score was defined as F50 (clonal expansion) divided by E x V (chaos), with BLOSUM62-based TCRdist calculated between CDR3 peptides within each V-J. Welch's t-statistics and random forest reduced 514 V-J features to 10 to 15, which were used in a naive Bayes classifier (R e1071). Starting from the raw public reads, TCRdb applied fastp trimming at Q25, assembled clones with MiXCR and retained in-frame beta chains. Each CDR3 protein appears once, grouped with its most common genes and DNA. None of the V and J calls come from the authors' own analysis; TCRdb made them. The sample yields about 350,000 distinct CDR3 sequences; roughly 15% were counted once. The leading ten clones occupy around a third of the sample.

Comment on this clonotype: Its specific antigen is unknown. No much larger clonotype is one base removed from it; base qualities were not supplied.

The TCR was taken from a woman aged 25 to 39 with Graves' hyperthyroidism that later progressed to Graves' ophthalmopathy. Sequencing was carried out using blood.

The DNA sequence is as follows: TGTGCCAGTAGTATGACCTCGGCCGTATACAATGAGCAGTTCTTC. This yields the protein CASSMTSAVYNEQFF. The rearrangement combines TRBV19 with TRBJ2-1, with the D gene not clear enough to name. Based on the germline V gene (reference sequence), the CDR1 and CDR2 sequences are LNHDA and SQIVND. Trimming at the junction amounts to 3 bases on V and 4 bases on J, and the germline ends lie 13 bases apart. Spanning cysteine to phenylalanine, the CDR3 consists of 15 amino acids. Only the CDR3 part of the read is kept: 45 bases, read in frame from the first base.